This T cell receptor beta chain originates from a study of blood T cell repertoires in COVID-19. Background on the study: PBMCs, B-cell-depleted T cells, or T cells provided the cDNA or gDNA that made up the material.

Membership in each cohort depended on participant-reported clinical history. The CDR3 spans 15 residues. Trimming left V 0 bases short and J 5 bases short, with 10 bases between. Per germline, CDR1 MGHRA and CDR2 YSYEKL. The method was immunoSEQ multiplex PCR; TCRdb's version includes in-frame clones alone and lacks a portion of them. The data contain 150,000 or so clones, approximately 80% of them singletons. The TCR comes from a man in his 70s who had been exposed to COVID-19. Source material: PBMCs or T cells enriched from blood (not recorded which). This rearrangement joins TRBV4-1 to TRBJ2-2; TRBD2 is a possible D gene (6 bases). The CDR3 sequence: CASSQDWAGTGELFF. CDR3 sequence (DNA): TGCGCCAGCAGCCAAGATTGGGCGGGGACCGGGGAGCTGTTTTTT.